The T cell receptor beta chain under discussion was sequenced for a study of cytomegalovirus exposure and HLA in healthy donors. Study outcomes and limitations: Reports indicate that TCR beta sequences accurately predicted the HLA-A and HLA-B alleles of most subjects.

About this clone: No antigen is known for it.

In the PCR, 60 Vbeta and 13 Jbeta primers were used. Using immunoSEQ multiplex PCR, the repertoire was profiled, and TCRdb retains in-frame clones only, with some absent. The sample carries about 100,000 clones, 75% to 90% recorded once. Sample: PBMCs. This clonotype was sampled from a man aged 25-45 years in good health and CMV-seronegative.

The CDR3 coding sequence is TGCGCCAGCAGCCAGGTACGGGGCGAGCAGTACTTC. Residues: CASSQVRGEQYF. The chain recombines TRBV4-1 with TRBJ2-7; tentatively, D is TRBD2 (5 bases). From germline, CDR1 is MGHRA and CDR2 YSYEKL. V lost 3 bases, J lost 6 bases, and 9 bases lay in between. CDR3 size: 12 residues.